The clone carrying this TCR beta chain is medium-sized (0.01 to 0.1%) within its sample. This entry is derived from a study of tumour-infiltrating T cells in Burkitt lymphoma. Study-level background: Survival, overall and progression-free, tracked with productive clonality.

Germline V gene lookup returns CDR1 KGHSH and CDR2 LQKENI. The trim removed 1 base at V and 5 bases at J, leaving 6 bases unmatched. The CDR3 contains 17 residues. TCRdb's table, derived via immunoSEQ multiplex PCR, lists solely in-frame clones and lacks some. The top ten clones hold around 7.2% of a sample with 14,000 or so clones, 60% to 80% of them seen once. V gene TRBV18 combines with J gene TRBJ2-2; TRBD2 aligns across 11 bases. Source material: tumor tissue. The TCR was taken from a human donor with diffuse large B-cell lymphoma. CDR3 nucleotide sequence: TGTGCCAGCTCACCACTCACTAGCGGGAGCCATACCGGGGAGCTGTTTTTT. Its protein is CASSPLTSGSHTGELFF.